These T cell receptor beta chains were read from a single sample in a study of OX40 agonist ivuxolimab in advanced cancers. The table came from immunoSEQ multiplex PCR; TCRdb's copy has only in-frame clones and leaves some out. Of roughly 68,000 clones in the sample, 80% to 90% are singletons; the top ten hold 3% to 4%. The starting material was CD4+ or CD8+ T cells sorted from blood, obtained in a trial of the OX40 agonist ivuxolimab. Source of these receptors: an adult with an advanced solid tumor such as melanoma, head and neck, liver or kidney cancer. Both conserved end residues are part of each CDR3. D genes are given only for firm matches. Clone size is shown for a subset of rows, as once, few, many or a class of expanded clone.

clone size,J gene,D gene,V gene,CDR3 protein,CDR3 DNA
.,TRBJ2-5,TRBD2,TRBV9,CASSVDQREDETQYF,TGTGCCAGCAGCGTAGACCAGCGGGAGGATGAGACCCAGTACTTC
.,TRBJ1-1,TRBD1,TRBV2,CASSEQGLGNTEAFF,TGTGCCAGCAGCGAACAGGGGTTGGGCAACACTGAAGCTTTCTTT
.,TRBJ2-3,.,TRBV5-1,CASSPGIAATDTQYF,TGCGCCAGCAGCCCGGGGATAGCGGCGACAGATACGCAGTATTTT
.,TRBJ2-3,.,TRBV7-3,CASNPGVAVTDTQYF,TGTGCCAGCAACCCCGGGGTAGCGGTCACAGATACGCAGTATTTT
.,TRBJ2-1,.,TRBV4-3,CASSQDLDSYNEQFF,TGCGCCAGCAGCCAAGATCTTGATAGTTACAATGAGCAGTTCTTC
.,TRBJ1-6,.,TRBV6-5,CASSIKGSVNSPLHF,TGTGCCAGCAGTATCAAAGGCTCTGTTAATTCACCCCTCCACTTT
.,TRBJ2-1,TRBD2,TRBV6-5,CASRTSGYNEQFF,TGTGCCAGTCGGACTAGCGGCTACAATGAGCAGTTCTTC
.,TRBJ2-3,.,TRBV5-1,CASSGGRASTDTQYF,TGCGCCAGCAGCGGGGGAAGGGCTAGCACAGATACGCAGTATTTT
.,TRBJ2-3,.,TRBV29-1,CSVEAGAGSDTQYF,TGCAGCGTTGAAGCGGGAGCGGGCTCAGATACGCAGTATTTT
.,TRBJ1-1,TRBD1,TRBV7-7,CASSYGTEKMNTEAFF,TGTGCTAGCAGCTACGGGACAGAGAAAATGAACACTGAAGCTTTCTTT
.,TRBJ2-1,.,TRBV6-4,CASSDRRGDEQFF,TGTGCCAGCAGTGACCGCCGGGGCGATGAGCAGTTCTTC
.,TRBJ2-7,.,TRBV19,CASSRVRGPDEQYF,TGTGCCAGTAGTCGGGTCCGGGGGCCCGACGAGCAGTACTTC
few,TRBJ2-3,.,TRBV6-1,CASNSLGTDTQYF,TGTGCCAGCAATTCTCTCGGGACAGATACGCAGTATTTT
.,TRBJ1-2,TRBD1,TRBV5-1,CASSIQGNYGYTF,TGCGCCAGCAGCATACAGGGGAACTATGGCTACACCTTC
few,TRBJ2-5,TRBD2,TRBV18,CASSRDSGLAGQETQYF,TGTGCCAGCTCACGTGACTCGGGGCTAGCGGGACAAGAGACCCAGTACTTC
.,TRBJ2-2,TRBD1,TRBV18,CASSPPDRVRELFF,TGTGCCAGCTCACCCCCCGACAGGGTCCGGGAGCTGTTTTTT
.,TRBJ1-4,.,TRBV5-5,CASSLGGRTNEKLFF,TGTGCCAGCAGCTTGGGGGGGCGGACTAATGAAAAACTGTTTTTT
.,TRBJ1-3,.,TRBV10-3,CAINPGGGNTIYF,TGTGCCATCAACCCGGGTGGGGGAAACACCATATATTTT
.,TRBJ2-7,TRBD1,TRBV7-9,CASSSGQGRDEQYF,TGTGCCAGCAGCTCCGGACAGGGTAGAGACGAGCAGTACTTC
.,TRBJ2-6,.,TRBV7-9,CASATGTAGANVLTF,TGTGCCAGCGCAACGGGGACTGCTGGGGCCAACGTCCTGACTTTC